This T cell receptor (beta chain) was sequenced during a study of blood T cell repertoires in COVID-19. Study-level background: Nucleic acid was either cDNA or gDNA, and it came from T cells, B-cell-depleted T cells, or PBMCs.

As handled by the study authors: Estimation of nucleated cell counts relied on the amplification of reference gene primers. Assay: immunoSEQ multiplex PCR; the TCRdb copy retains only in-frame clones and omits some. D and trimming were read from the DNA, whereas the V and J calls and clone size are those reported in that table. The sample shows about 100,000 clones, 84% of them seen only once. Per the germline V gene, CDR1 is SGHVS and CDR2 is FQNEAQ. The V segment lost 5 bases and the J segment 4 bases; nucleotides outside the gene matches: 3. This CDR3 contains 14 residues. The genes are TRBV7-8 and TRBJ2-4; 9 nucleotides align to TRBD1. This TCR derives from a man aged 55-75 years with acute or convalescent COVID-19. The sequencing input was peripheral blood. The CDR3 is CASSPGTGKNIQYF. In DNA, the CDR3 is TGTGCCAGCAGCCCCGGGACAGGGAAAAACATTCAGTACTTC.